The sample holds one count of the clone carrying this T cell receptor beta chain. The target antigen is unknown. Here immunoSEQ multiplex PCR was the method, and the copy in TCRdb shows in-frame clones only, minus some. The table records 120,000 or so clones, more than 70% of them present only once. This record belongs to a study of T cell responses to AZD1222 COVID-19 vaccine. General study results and limits: White British donors predominated, females outnumbered males, and clonal diversity was possibly underestimated. Baseline seropositivity occurred in only a handful of AZD1222 recipients.

V lost 7 bases and J 2 bases, leaving 12 bases between the germline ends. CDR3 size: 13 residues. V is TRBV12-3 or TRBV12-4 and J is TRBJ2-7; possibly TRBD1 for D (6 bases). The material was peripheral blood, obtained on day 0 of AZD1222 vaccination. The TCR sequence derives from an adult in good health. The CDR3 reads CASTITGTYEQYF. For the CDR3, the DNA is TGTGCCAGCACCATAACAGGGACCTACGAGCAGTACTTC.